What follows are 2 T cell receptor beta chains derived from one specimen sequenced in a study of cytomegalovirus exposure and HLA in healthy donors. In the PCR, 60 Vbeta and 13 Jbeta primers were used. The data were produced by immunoSEQ multiplex PCR, yet TCRdb's version contains in-frame clones alone and is incomplete. The sample yields about 150,000 clones, roughly 74% seen once. The sequenced sample was PBMCs. The source is a young man in good health and CMV-seronegative.

This clone was picked up one time. The chain recombines TRBV10-2 with TRBJ1-6, with 8 bases fitting TRBD1. This CDR3 is built from 15 residues. The V gene's germline CDR1 is WSHSY and CDR2 SAAADI. Trimming at V came to 9 bases and at J to 0 bases, leaving 4 bases not matched to a gene. CDR3: CARRQGISYNSPLHF. In DNA, the CDR3 is TGCGCCAGGAGACAGGGGATCTCCTATAATTCACCCCTCCACTTT.

The rearrangement uses TRBV6-6 and TRBJ1-5, with a weak D call TRBD1 (5 bases). The CDR3 extends over 12 amino acids. Germline V gene data show CDR1 as MNHNY and CDR2 as SVGAGI (reference sequence). Trimming removed 5 bases at V and 9 bases at J, with 11 bases between. The CDR3 here is CASSQQARPQHF. DNA of the CDR3: TGTGCCAGCAGTCAACAGGCCCGGCCCCAGCATTTT.